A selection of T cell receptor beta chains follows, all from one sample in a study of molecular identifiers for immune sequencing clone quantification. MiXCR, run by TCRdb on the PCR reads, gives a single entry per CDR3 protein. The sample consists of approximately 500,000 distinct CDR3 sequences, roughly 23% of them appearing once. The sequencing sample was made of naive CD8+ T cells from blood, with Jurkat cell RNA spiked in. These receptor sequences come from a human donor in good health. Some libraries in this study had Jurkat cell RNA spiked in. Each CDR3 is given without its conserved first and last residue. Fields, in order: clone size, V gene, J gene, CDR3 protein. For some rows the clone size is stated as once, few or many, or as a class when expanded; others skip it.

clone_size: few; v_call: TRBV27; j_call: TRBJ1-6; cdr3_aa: ASSLKYNSPLH
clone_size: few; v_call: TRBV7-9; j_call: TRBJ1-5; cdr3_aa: ASSLESLAPQH
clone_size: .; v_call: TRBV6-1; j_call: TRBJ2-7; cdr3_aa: ASSEDIGLYEQY
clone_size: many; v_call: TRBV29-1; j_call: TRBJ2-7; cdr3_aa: SVEDWQGSSYEQY
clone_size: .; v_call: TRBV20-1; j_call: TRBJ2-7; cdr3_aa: SARDLLGQVSEQY
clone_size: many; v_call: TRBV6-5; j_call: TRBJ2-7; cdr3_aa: ASSYLNAGGYEQY
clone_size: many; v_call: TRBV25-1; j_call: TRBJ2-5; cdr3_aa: ASSEIPSGEETQY
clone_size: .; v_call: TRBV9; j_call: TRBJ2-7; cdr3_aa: ASNAFISSSIQDEQY
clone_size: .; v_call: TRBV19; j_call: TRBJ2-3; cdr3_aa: ASSILLLTGDPDTQY
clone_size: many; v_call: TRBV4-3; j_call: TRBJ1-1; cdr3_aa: ASSQGTGGAPTEAF
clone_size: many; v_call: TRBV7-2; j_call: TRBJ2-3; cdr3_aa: ASSLQRGGPDTQY
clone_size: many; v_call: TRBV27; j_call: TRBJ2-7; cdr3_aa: ASSFEGGGYYEQY
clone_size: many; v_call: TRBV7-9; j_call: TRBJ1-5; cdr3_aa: ASSLVGGASNQPQH
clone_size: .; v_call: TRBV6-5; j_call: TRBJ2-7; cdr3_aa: ASSQGPLQSSYELY
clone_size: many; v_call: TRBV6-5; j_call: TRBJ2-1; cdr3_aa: ASRNGKNEQF
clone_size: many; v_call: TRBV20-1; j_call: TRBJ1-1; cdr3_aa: SARPDRNTEAF
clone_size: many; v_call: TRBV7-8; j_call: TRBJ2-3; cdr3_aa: ASSPRVTSVDTQY
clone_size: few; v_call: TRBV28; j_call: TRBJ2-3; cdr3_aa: ASSLSGSEGTDTQY
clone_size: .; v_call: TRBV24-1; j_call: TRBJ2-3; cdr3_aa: ATSDLQGSPSTDTQY
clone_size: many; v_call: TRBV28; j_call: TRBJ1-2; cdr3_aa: ASSPPLQVYGYT
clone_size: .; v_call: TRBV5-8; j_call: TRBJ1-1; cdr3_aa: ASSWRGTEAF
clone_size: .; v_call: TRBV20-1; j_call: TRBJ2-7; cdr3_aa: SAKDRDREYEQY
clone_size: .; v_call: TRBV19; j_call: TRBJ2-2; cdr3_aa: ASRKGTRDAGELF
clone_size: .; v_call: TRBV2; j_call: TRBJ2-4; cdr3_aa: ASSESPIMGAKNIRY
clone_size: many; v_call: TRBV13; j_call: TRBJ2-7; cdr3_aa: ASSAGRNSYEQY
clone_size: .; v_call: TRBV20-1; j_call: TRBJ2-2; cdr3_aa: SAPRLAENTGELF
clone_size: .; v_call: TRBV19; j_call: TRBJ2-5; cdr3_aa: ASSVGQGKETQY
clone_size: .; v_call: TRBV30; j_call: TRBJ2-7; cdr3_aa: AWRLAGVYEQY
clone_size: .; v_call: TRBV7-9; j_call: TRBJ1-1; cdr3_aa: ASSENRNMNTEAF
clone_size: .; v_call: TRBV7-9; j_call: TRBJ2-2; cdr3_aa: ASSPRPGLNTGELF
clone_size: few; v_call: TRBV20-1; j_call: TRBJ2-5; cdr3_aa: SARTLRLAGGKETQY
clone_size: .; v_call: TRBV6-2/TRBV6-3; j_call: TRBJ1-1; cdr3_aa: ASNPGPNTEAF
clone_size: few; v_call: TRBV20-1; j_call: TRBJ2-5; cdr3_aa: SAETSGGTEETQY
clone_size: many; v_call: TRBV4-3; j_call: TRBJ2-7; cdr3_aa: ASSQDRYSGGYLYEQY
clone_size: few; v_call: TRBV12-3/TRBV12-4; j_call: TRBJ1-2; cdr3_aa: ASSLNREDGYT